This is a list of T cell receptor beta chains from one sample in a study of tumor and adjacent non-tumor tissue in lung cancer. One entry per CDR3 protein results from TCRdb running MiXCR on the multiplex PCR reads. This table holds fewer than 120,000 distinct CDR3 sequences, under 90% found once. The sample taken for sequencing was lung tumor tissue. The source is a man aged 65-85 years with non-small cell lung cancer. The CDR3 runs from the conserved cysteine through the conserved F or W. The order of the fields is CDR3 DNA, CDR3 protein, D gene, V gene, J gene, clone size. The D gene is left open where the match is weak. For some rows the clone size is stated as once, few or many, or as a class when expanded; others skip it.

cdr3_nt: TGTGCCAGCAGGCCCAATCCGGGACTAGCGGGAGCGGATATGCTGTATTTT; cdr3_aa: CASRPNPGLAGADMLYF; d_call: TRBD2; v_call: TRBV6-6; j_call: TRBJ2-3; clone_size: -
cdr3_nt: TGTGCTAGCATCTTGGCCTTCGGGGCTAGCTCCTATAATGAGCAGTTCTTC; cdr3_aa: CASILAFGASSYNEQFF; d_call: -; v_call: TRBV5-5; j_call: TRBJ2-1; clone_size: -
cdr3_nt: TGTGCCAGCAATTATGGTTCCAAGGAGGTTTCTTCTAATTCACCCCTCCACTTT; cdr3_aa: CASNYGSKEVSSNSPLHF; d_call: -; v_call: TRBV6-9; j_call: TRBJ1-6; clone_size: -
cdr3_nt: TGTGCCAGCAGCTTGAGGGGAACAGGGGTCCCCACAGATACGCAGTATTTT; cdr3_aa: CASSLRGTGVPTDTQYF; d_call: TRBD1; v_call: TRBV7-2; j_call: TRBJ2-3; clone_size: -
cdr3_nt: TGTGTCAGCCGAACCAGAGATACGCAGTATTTT; cdr3_aa: CVSRTRDTQYF; d_call: -; v_call: TRBV5-5; j_call: TRBJ2-3; clone_size: -
cdr3_nt: TGCAGTGCTAGCAAGGTGACTAGCGGGAGTAGTTGGTCCTACGAGCAGTACTTC; cdr3_aa: CSASKVTSGSSWSYEQYF; d_call: TRBD2; v_call: TRBV20-1; j_call: TRBJ2-7; clone_size: few
cdr3_nt: TGTGCCAGCAATGCCTTGAAGGCCGGGGAGCTGTTTTTT; cdr3_aa: CASNALKAGELFF; d_call: -; v_call: TRBV6-1; j_call: TRBJ2-2; clone_size: -
cdr3_nt: TGCGCCAGCAGTTCAGGGACAGGTTTGACTTACGAGCAGTACTTC; cdr3_aa: CASSSGTGLTYEQYF; d_call: TRBD1; v_call: TRBV27; j_call: TRBJ2-7; clone_size: -
cdr3_nt: TGTGCCAGTAGCTTCCTGGGCAGAACCCTGAACACTGAAGCTTTCTTT; cdr3_aa: CASSFLGRTLNTEAFF; d_call: -; v_call: TRBV11-3; j_call: TRBJ1-1; clone_size: -
cdr3_nt: TGCAGCGTCGAACCGGCAGGGGGCGGGTATGACTACACCTTC; cdr3_aa: CSVEPAGGGYDYTF; d_call: TRBD1; v_call: TRBV29-1; j_call: TRBJ1-2; clone_size: few
cdr3_nt: TGTGCCATCAGTGTAAACAAGCCTTCTTACGATGAGCAGTTCTTC; cdr3_aa: CAISVNKPSYDEQFF; d_call: -; v_call: TRBV10-3; j_call: TRBJ2-1; clone_size: -
cdr3_nt: TGCAGGGTCTATCAACGAGTCCGGGGCGATGGCTATACCTTC; cdr3_aa: CRVYQRVRGDGYTF; d_call: -; v_call: TRBV29-1; j_call: TRBJ1-2; clone_size: -
cdr3_nt: TGTGCCAGCAGTTCATCGGGGGGAAGCTCCGAGCAGTACTTC; cdr3_aa: CASSSSGGSSEQYF; d_call: TRBD2; v_call: TRBV12-3/TRBV12-4; j_call: TRBJ2-7; clone_size: -
cdr3_nt: TGCAGCGTTACCCGTGGGGTGTCCAAAAACATTCAATACTTC; cdr3_aa: CSVTRGVSKNIQYF; d_call: -; v_call: TRBV29-1; j_call: TRBJ2-4; clone_size: -
cdr3_nt: TGTGCTAGCAGTGGAAGGAACGGGCACACCGATGCTTTCTTT; cdr3_aa: CASSGRNGHTDAFF; d_call: -; v_call: TRBV6-1; j_call: TRBJ1-1; clone_size: -
cdr3_nt: TGTGCCACCAGTCTGAATATAGGAGAGACTCAGTACTTC; cdr3_aa: CATSLNIGETQYF; d_call: -; v_call: TRBV12-3/TRBV12-4; j_call: TRBJ2-5; clone_size: -
cdr3_nt: TGTGCCAGCAGTCTTCGGTCCGGCTACGTCCTGATTTTC; cdr3_aa: CASSLRSGYVLIF; d_call: -; v_call: TRBV28; j_call: TRBJ2-6; clone_size: -
cdr3_nt: TGTGCCGGCAGCTCAATACAGGCCTCTGGCTCCTACGAGCAATACTTC; cdr3_aa: CAGSSIQASGSYEQYF; d_call: -; v_call: TRBV7-9; j_call: TRBJ2-7; clone_size: once
cdr3_nt: TGTGCCAGTATTTCAGGGGCGGCTGGCTTACCCCTCCACTTT; cdr3_aa: CASISGAAGLPLHF; d_call: -; v_call: TRBV19; j_call: TRBJ1-6; clone_size: -
cdr3_nt: TGCGTCAGCAGCCAAGCGAGACAGCCCTACGAGAAGTACTTC; cdr3_aa: CVSSQARQPYEKYF; d_call: -; v_call: TRBV4-1; j_call: TRBJ2-7; clone_size: -
cdr3_nt: TGTGCCAGCAGTACGAGACTAGGCAACATCAATGAGCAGTTCTTC; cdr3_aa: CASSTRLGNINEQFF; d_call: -; v_call: TRBV6-2/TRBV6-3; j_call: TRBJ2-1; clone_size: once
cdr3_nt: TGTCCCAGCACCGATAGGGCAACTAATGAAAAACTGTTTTTT; cdr3_aa: CPSTDRATNEKLFF; d_call: -; v_call: TRBV6-1; j_call: TRBJ1-4; clone_size: -
cdr3_nt: TGTGCCAGCAGTTTCAAGCGGGGGATTGGCGGTGAGCTGTTCTTC; cdr3_aa: CASSFKRGIGGELFF; d_call: TRBD2; v_call: TRBV28; j_call: TRBJ2-1; clone_size: -
cdr3_nt: TGTGCCAACAGCGAAGACCAGCCTCTTTATTCCTACAATGAGCAGTTCTTC; cdr3_aa: CANSEDQPLYSYNEQFF; d_call: -; v_call: TRBV7-9; j_call: TRBJ2-1; clone_size: -
cdr3_nt: TGCAGCGTTGACGTAGCAGGAGTGTACAATGAGAAGTTCTTC; cdr3_aa: CSVDVAGVYNEKFF; d_call: -; v_call: TRBV29-1; j_call: TRBJ2-1; clone_size: -
cdr3_nt: TGTGCCAGTAGTACGATGTCAGGGAGGTTCAATGAGCAGTTCTTC; cdr3_aa: CASSTMSGRFNEQFF; d_call: -; v_call: TRBV6-5; j_call: TRBJ2-1; clone_size: -
cdr3_nt: TGCAGTGCTAGAGTTTGGCTTGAAATGAACACTGAAGCTTTCTTT; cdr3_aa: CSARVWLEMNTEAFF; d_call: -; v_call: TRBV20-1; j_call: TRBJ1-1; clone_size: many
cdr3_nt: TGTGCCAGCAGCTTAGCGCGACTAGCGGGGACTGGGAACACCGGGGAGCTGTTTTTT; cdr3_aa: CASSLARLAGTGNTGELFF; d_call: TRBD2; v_call: TRBV7-8; j_call: TRBJ2-2; clone_size: many
cdr3_nt: TGTGCCAGCAGTTTTGCGGGAATCACAGATGCGCAGTATTTT; cdr3_aa: CASSFAGITDAQYF; d_call: -; v_call: TRBV28; j_call: TRBJ2-3; clone_size: -
cdr3_nt: TGTGCCAACAGCTCGCCGGACAGGATTAACACTGAAGCTTTCTTT; cdr3_aa: CANSSPDRINTEAFF; d_call: TRBD1; v_call: TRBV6-5; j_call: TRBJ1-1; clone_size: -
cdr3_nt: TGTGCCAGCAGCTCCCGAGGTGGAGCGAACACCGGGGAGCTGTTTTTT; cdr3_aa: CASSSRGGANTGELFF; d_call: -; v_call: TRBV5-4; j_call: TRBJ2-2; clone_size: -
cdr3_nt: TGTGCCAGCAGACCCGGACAGGGCTCCACCCAGTGCTTT; cdr3_aa: CASRPGQGSTQCF; d_call: TRBD1; v_call: TRBV12-3/TRBV12-4; j_call: TRBJ2-5; clone_size: once
cdr3_nt: TGTGCCAGCAGTTACTCGTTTACGGCTAGCGGATACAATGAGCAGTTCTTC; cdr3_aa: CASSYSFTASGYNEQFF; d_call: TRBD2; v_call: TRBV6-5; j_call: TRBJ2-1; clone_size: many
cdr3_nt: TGTGCTAGCAGCCCGACGGGACAGGGTTTGATGAATACCGGGGAGCTGTTTTTT; cdr3_aa: CASSPTGQGLMNTGELFF; d_call: TRBD1; v_call: TRBV5-4; j_call: TRBJ2-2; clone_size: -
cdr3_nt: TGTGCAAGCGGCCATACGACGGGACCGAGAACCGGCGAGCAGTACTTC; cdr3_aa: CASGHTTGPRTGEQYF; d_call: -; v_call: TRBV4-2; j_call: TRBJ2-7; clone_size: -
cdr3_nt: TGTGTCAGCAGTGTCGACAGGGATCCTTATGGCTACACCTTC; cdr3_aa: CVSSVDRDPYGYTF; d_call: TRBD1; v_call: TRBV6-1; j_call: TRBJ1-2; clone_size: few
cdr3_nt: TGTGCCAGCAGCGCGGTAGGGGCCAACGTCCTTACTTTC; cdr3_aa: CASSAVGANVLTF; d_call: -; v_call: TRBV11-2; j_call: TRBJ2-6; clone_size: -
cdr3_nt: TGCGCCAGCAGAGGCGCAGATACGCACTATTTT; cdr3_aa: CASRGADTHYF; d_call: -; v_call: TRBV4-1; j_call: TRBJ2-3; clone_size: once
cdr3_nt: TGTACCATCACCGAAAGGCAGGGGGCGGACGAGCATTACTTC; cdr3_aa: CTITERQGADEHYF; d_call: TRBD1; v_call: TRBV10-3; j_call: TRBJ2-7; clone_size: -
cdr3_nt: TGCGCCAGCAGCCAAGATCCAAGGGGTGCACCTTCCTCCGGCTATGGCTACACCTTC; cdr3_aa: CASSQDPRGAPSSGYGYTF; d_call: -; v_call: TRBV4-1; j_call: TRBJ1-2; clone_size: -
cdr3_nt: TGTGTCAGTACCATATCATCTGGGGCCAACGTCCTGACTTTC; cdr3_aa: CVSTISSGANVLTF; d_call: -; v_call: TRBV12-3/TRBV12-4; j_call: TRBJ2-6; clone_size: few
cdr3_nt: TGTGCCAGCAGCTTGGGATTCCAAGGTTACTACAATGAGCAGTTCTTC; cdr3_aa: CASSLGFQGYYNEQFF; d_call: -; v_call: TRBV5-6; j_call: TRBJ2-1; clone_size: -
cdr3_nt: TGTACCATCAGTGGGGTCGACAGGGACACCGGGAAGCTGTTTTTT; cdr3_aa: CTISGVDRDTGKLFF; d_call: TRBD1; v_call: TRBV10-3; j_call: TRBJ2-2; clone_size: -
cdr3_nt: TGTGCCAGCAGCGTTGAATTGGTCAGTTCACTCCTCCACTTT; cdr3_aa: CASSVELVSSLLHF; d_call: -; v_call: TRBV9; j_call: TRBJ1-6; clone_size: once
cdr3_nt: TGTGCCAGTAGCTTAGCACCTATCAGGGGGGATAACAATGAGCAGTTCTTC; cdr3_aa: CASSLAPIRGDNNEQFF; d_call: -; v_call: TRBV7-9; j_call: TRBJ2-1; clone_size: -
cdr3_nt: TGTCCCAGCATCTTGGACGTTAACTACGGCTACACCTTC; cdr3_aa: CPSILDVNYGYTF; d_call: -; v_call: TRBV5-4; j_call: TRBJ1-2; clone_size: -
cdr3_nt: TGTGCCAGCAGCTCCTCAGACGGCCAAGACACCGGGAAGCTGTTTTTT; cdr3_aa: CASSSSDGQDTGKLFF; d_call: -; v_call: TRBV6-2/TRBV6-3; j_call: TRBJ2-2; clone_size: -
cdr3_nt: TGTGCCAGCAACTCCAGCTGGGGCTCTGGGAATACCATATATTTT; cdr3_aa: CASNSSWGSGNTIYF; d_call: -; v_call: TRBV11-2; j_call: TRBJ1-3; clone_size: -
cdr3_nt: TGCAGCGCTAACATAGCGAGGGGCACAGGGGAGCTGTTTTTT; cdr3_aa: CSANIARGTGELFF; d_call: -; v_call: TRBV29-1; j_call: TRBJ2-2; clone_size: -
cdr3_nt: TGTGGCAGCAGTATTAAAGATGCGCACTATTTT; cdr3_aa: CGSSIKDAHYF; d_call: -; v_call: TRBV12-3/TRBV12-4; j_call: TRBJ2-3; clone_size: -
cdr3_nt: TGTCCCTGCAGTCTCGGGACAGGGAATTCACCCCTCCACTTT; cdr3_aa: CPCSLGTGNSPLHF; d_call: TRBD1; v_call: TRBV11-3; j_call: TRBJ1-6; clone_size: -
cdr3_nt: TGTGCCAGCAGTTCCGGATTAGGGGGGCGCGAGGACACAGAAGCTTTCTTT; cdr3_aa: CASSSGLGGREDTEAFF; d_call: -; v_call: TRBV6-2/TRBV6-3; j_call: TRBJ1-1; clone_size: once
cdr3_nt: TGTGCTAGCAGTTCCCAAAGCTCCTATTATTCACCACTCCACTTT; cdr3_aa: CASSSQSSYYSPLHF; d_call: -; v_call: TRBV11-2; j_call: TRBJ1-6; clone_size: few
cdr3_nt: TGTGCCAGCAGCTCGGGAGGGGATAGCAAAAACATTCAGTACTTC; cdr3_aa: CASSSGGDSKNIQYF; d_call: TRBD2; v_call: TRBV11-3; j_call: TRBJ2-4; clone_size: -
cdr3_nt: TGTGCCAGCAGCCGAGCTCCAGGAAGCGTTACATATACGCAGTATTTT; cdr3_aa: CASSRAPGSVTYTQYF; d_call: -; v_call: TRBV4-2; j_call: TRBJ2-3; clone_size: -